These 25 T cell receptor beta chains came from one sample sequenced in a study of response to subunit inactivated influenza vaccine. TCRdb processed the RT-PCR reads anew with MiXCR; each CDR3 protein has one entry. The table has around 580,000 distinct CDR3 sequences, less than 15% seen once. This specimen was PBMCs from blood, taken roughly 13 days after vaccination. Receptors were obtained from a man aged 50 or older who received an inactivated influenza vaccine.

The V and J genes are TRBV28 and TRBJ1-6; D remains unclear. Germline CDR1 MDHEN, CDR2 SYDVKM. The CDR3 has 14 residues. V dropped 7 bases and J dropped 9 bases, with 16 bases sitting between them. The CDR3: CASTPSPWGSPLHF. DNA of the CDR3: TGTGCCAGCACCCCCAGTCCATGGGGTTCACCCCTCCACTTT.

Ten or more counts support this clonotype. The V call is TRBV7-9, the J call TRBJ2-1, with D maybe TRBD1 (6 bases). This CDR3 is 13 amino acids long. Trimming took 5 bases from V and 5 from J, leaving 10 bases between them. Germline V gene sequence: CDR1 SEHNR, CDR2 FQNEAQ (reference sequence). CDR3 DNA sequence: TGTGCCAGCAGCCGGGACACTAACAATGAGCAGTTCTTC. Amino acid sequence: CASSRDTNNEQFF.

The rearrangement joins TRBV6-2 or TRBV6-3 to TRBJ2-7, with 9 bases fitting TRBD2. The CDR3 runs to 15 residues. V gave up 7 bases and J gave up 3 bases; unmatched junction bases: 10. Germline CDR1 is MNHEY and CDR2 is SVGEGT. The CDR3 DNA reads as TGTGCCAGCACCGTTAGCGGGAGCTCGGACTACGAGCAGTACTTC. The encoded protein is CASTVSGSSDYEQYF.

The chain is built from TRBV6-2 or TRBV6-3 and TRBJ2-4; the D gene is possibly TRBD2 (6 bases). Germline CDR1 reads MNHEY; CDR2 reads SVGEGT. The CDR3 covers 17 residues. Trimming removed 8 bases at V and 1 base at J, with 21 bases between. The CDR3 protein is CASGGGKESYAKNIQYF. The CDR3, as DNA: TGTGCCAGCGGCGGCGGGAAGGAGTCGTACGCCAAAAACATTCAGTACTTC.

This clonotype was seen a handful of times. The chain employs TRBV12-3 or TRBV12-4 and TRBJ2-1; 8 bases match TRBD1. The CDR3 has 15 amino acids. Germline trimming cut 4 bases from V and 2 bases from J; bases unmatched to any gene: 4. The CDR3 reads CASSSLRGPYNEQFF. The CDR3, as DNA: TGTGCCAGCAGTTCTCTCAGGGGGCCCTACAATGAGCAGTTCTTC.

Ten or more counts support this clonotype. The chain recombines TRBV5-6 with TRBJ2-3, with 13 bases identical to TRBD2. The CDR3 length is 17 residues. Germline-derived CDR1 and CDR2 are SGHDT and YYEEEE. V was clipped by 2 bases and J by 6 bases; unmatched bases: 9. The CDR3 loop is CASSLKGLAGLGDTQYF. CDR3 nucleotide sequence: TGTGCCAGCAGCTTAAAGGGACTAGCGGGACTTGGCGATACGCAGTATTTT.

This clonotype has a count of ten or more. The chain has TRBV5-1 and TRBJ2-5, with D possibly matching TRBD1 (6 bases). Per the germline V gene, CDR1 is SGHRS and CDR2 is YFSETQ. The CDR3 is 14 residues long. Between the trimmed V and J ends, which lost 2 bases and 1 base, there was a span of 9 bases. CDR3 sequence: CASSFGQIQETQYF. Written as DNA, the CDR3 is TGCGCCAGCAGCTTCGGACAGATCCAAGAGACCCAGTACTTC.

This clonotype has more than one count but fewer than ten. The V call is TRBV20-1, the J call TRBJ2-1; D call uncertain. This CDR3 has 13 residues. The V gene's germline CDR1 is DFQATT and CDR2 SNEGSKA (reference sequence). The V gene lost 6 bases and the J gene lost 5 bases, with 14 bases spanning the gap. The CDR3 sequence is CSAFSPGDNEQFF. The CDR3 nucleotides read TGCAGTGCCTTCTCACCCGGCGACAATGAGCAGTTCTTC.

The V call is TRBV11-3, the J call TRBJ2-1; unclear D gene. This CDR3 has 16 residues. Germline lookup yields CDR1 SGHNT and CDR2 YENEEA. Between the trimmed V and J ends, which lost 0 bases and 0 bases, there was a span of 9 bases. The CDR3: CASSLDPASSYNEQFF. The CDR3 DNA reads as TGTGCCAGCAGCTTAGACCCCGCGAGCTCCTACAATGAGCAGTTCTTC.

This chain connects TRBV7-2 to TRBJ1-2; possible D gene TRBD1, 5 bases. The CDR3 loop spans 13 amino acids. Germline V lookup: CDR1 SGHTA, CDR2 FQGNSA. The V end lost 2 bases, the J end lost 7 bases, and 11 bases lay between the germline ends. The CDR3 nucleotides are TGTGCCAGCAGCTTATCACAGGCGGTTGGCTACACCTTC. It specifies CASSLSQAVGYTF.

In its sample, this clonotype was seen a few times. This chain joins TRBV12-5 and TRBJ1-5; the D is unclear. CDR1 and CDR2 from the germline V gene are LGHNT and FRNRAP. The V end lost 4 bases, the J end lost 9 bases, and 10 bases lay between the germline ends. The CDR3 loop spans 12 amino acids. The CDR3 bases are TGTGCTAGTGGTTCCGACTATTCGCCCCAGCATTTT. Translation gives CASGSDYSPQHF.

The chain's CDR3 is CASSDSTGTGIETQYF. The CDR3 nucleotides read TGTGCCAGCAGCGATTCAACCGGGACAGGGATAGAGACCCAGTACTTC. This chain links TRBV7-9 with TRBJ2-5; 9 bases are shared with TRBD1. The CDR3 runs 16 residues. V lost 5 bases and J lost 4; bases outside the gene matches: 11. Germline V gene sequence: CDR1 SEHNR, CDR2 FQNEAQ (reference sequence).

This sequence joins TRBV27 and TRBJ2-2; D is unclear. This CDR3 is built from 14 residues. Germline-derived CDR1 and CDR2 are MNHEY and SMNVEV (reference sequence). V lost 7 bases and J lost 4, with 13 bases in between. The CDR3 here is CASTSIRGTGELFF. The CDR3 DNA reads TGTGCCAGCACCTCCATCCGTGGCACCGGGGAGCTGTTTTTT.

This clonotype has only a few counts. The chain combines TRBV7-9 with TRBJ2-5; D gene ambiguous. Germline lookup yields CDR1 SEHNR and CDR2 FQNEAQ (reference sequence). The CDR3 extends over 17 amino acids. Between the trimmed V and J ends, which lost 5 bases and 5 bases, there was a span of 24 bases. The CDR3 bases are TGTGCCAGCAGCCTACCCTTCATGGTGGCCTCTCGGGAGACCCAGTACTTC. Amino acids: CASSLPFMVASRETQYF.

This clonotype has a handful of counts. The chain uses TRBV7-2 and TRBJ2-5; TRBD2 matches 11 bases. This CDR3 has 15 amino acids. CDR1 is SGHTA, CDR2 FQGNSA, per germline. Losses at the gene ends were 2 bases for V and 7 bases for J; bases not matched to a gene: 6. CDR3 in amino acids: CASSLSVSGGGTQYF. The CDR3 DNA sequence: TGTGCCAGCAGCTTAAGTGTTAGCGGGGGGGGGACCCAGTACTTC.

This clonotype was observed at least ten times. The chain is built from TRBV5-6 and TRBJ2-3; tentatively, D is TRBD1 or TRBD2 (5 bases each). The V end was cut by 4 bases, the J end by 8 bases, with 8 bases between. This CDR3 contains 11 residues. Germline V lookup: CDR1 SGHDT, CDR2 YYEEEE. The CDR3 nucleotides read TGTGCCAGCAGCACCGGGACTACGCAGTATTTT. As protein: CASSTGTTQYF.

There are a few counts of this clonotype. The genes are TRBV29-1 and TRBJ1-1, with a weak D call TRBD1 (5 bases). The CDR3 runs 15 residues. Per germline, CDR1 SQVTM and CDR2 ANQGSEA. The germline V and J ends were trimmed by 6 bases and 5 bases, with 22 bases remaining between them. CDR3 region: CSVAPRVSERTEAFF. CDR3 DNA: TGCAGCGTCGCTCCCAGGGTTTCGGAGAGAACTGAAGCTTTCTTT.

The chain couples TRBV29-1 to TRBJ2-5; 8 bases agree with TRBD1. The CDR3 length is 13 residues. J lost 5 bases, V lost 3 bases, and 5 bases had no gene match. Germline CDR1 is SQVTM and CDR2 is ANQGSEA. The CDR3 loop reads CSVDVQGGETQYF. Written as DNA, the CDR3 is TGCAGCGTTGACGTACAGGGGGGCGAGACCCAGTACTTC.

The J gene is TRBJ1-5, the V gene TRBV6-1, with 9 positions matching TRBD1. Trimming cost V 7 bases and J 5 bases; bases outside gene matches: 9. The CDR3 totals 15 residues. Germline V lookup: CDR1 MNHNS, CDR2 SASEGT. CDR3 sequence (DNA): TGTGCCAGCAACCCCCGGGACAGGGCCCATCAGCCCCAGCATTTT. It is translated as CASNPRDRAHQPQHF.

This clonotype showed up just a few times. The chain has TRBV7-2 and TRBJ2-7; tentative D call: TRBD2 (5 bases). Trimming took 1 base from V and 3 from J, leaving 10 bases between them. The CDR3 covers 14 residues. CDR1 is SGHTA, CDR2 FQGNSA, per germline. The CDR3 DNA sequence: TGTGCCAGCAGCTTAGTGAGAGAGGGCTACGAGCAGTACTTC. Its translation is CASSLVREGYEQYF. Full variable domain (remainder filled in from reference TRBV7-2 and TRBJ2-7): GAGVSQSPSNKVTEKGKDVELRCDPISGHTALYWYRQSLGQGLEFLIYFQGNSAPDKSGLPSDRFSAERTGGSVSTLTIQRTQQEDSAVYLCASSLVREGYEQYFGPGTRLTVT.

The chain carries TRBV7-2 and TRBJ2-6; D is unclear. Looked up from germline, CDR1 is SGHTA and CDR2 is FQGNSA. Between the trimmed V and J ends, which lost 2 bases and 3 bases, there was a span of 8 bases. The CDR3 runs 15 residues. The CDR3 nucleotides are TGTGCCAGCAGCTTAAACGGGCTTGGGGCCAACGTCCTGACTTTC. Translated: CASSLNGLGANVLTF.

On this clonotype itself: A much larger clone lies a single base off, so this may be a read error. The rearrangement joins TRBV3-1 to TRBJ2-7; TRBD1 or TRBD2 may be the D gene (6 bases each). Germline V gene lookup returns CDR1 LGHDT and CDR2 YNNKEL (reference sequence). The length of the CDR3 is 14 residues. The CDR3 nucleotides are TGTGCCAGCAGCCGGGGGGCCACTTCCTCCGAGCAGTACTTC. Its translation: CASSRGATSSEQYF.

V is TRBV7-2 and J is TRBJ2-3; 7 bases are a match to TRBD2. V shed 5 bases and J 2 bases; nucleotides not matched to a gene: 7. The CDR3 runs 15 residues. Looked up from germline, CDR1 is SGHTA and CDR2 is FQGNSA. The CDR3 DNA sequence: TGTGCCAGCAGCAGCAAGCGGGGTCCCACAGATACGCAGTATTTT. Amino acids: CASSSKRGPTDTQYF.

V and J are TRBV5-6 and TRBJ2-3; no reliable D call. The CDR3 totals 16 residues. V lost 2 bases, J lost 0 bases, and 13 bases lay in between. The germline V gene has CDR1 SGHDT and CDR2 YYEEEE. CDR3 residues: CASSLARGASTDTQYF. The CDR3 DNA reads TGTGCCAGCAGCTTAGCTCGTGGCGCTAGCACAGATACGCAGTATTTT.

This clonotype was detected a few times. The rearrangement uses TRBV29-1 and TRBJ1-4; D gene unclear. This CDR3 comprises 12 residues. Trimming pared 5 bases from V and 3 bases from J, leaving 7 bases between. Germline V gene sequence: CDR1 SQVTM, CDR2 ANQGSEA. CDR3: CSVSTSNEKLFF. DNA for the CDR3: TGCAGCGTTTCGACATCTAATGAAAAACTGTTTTTT.